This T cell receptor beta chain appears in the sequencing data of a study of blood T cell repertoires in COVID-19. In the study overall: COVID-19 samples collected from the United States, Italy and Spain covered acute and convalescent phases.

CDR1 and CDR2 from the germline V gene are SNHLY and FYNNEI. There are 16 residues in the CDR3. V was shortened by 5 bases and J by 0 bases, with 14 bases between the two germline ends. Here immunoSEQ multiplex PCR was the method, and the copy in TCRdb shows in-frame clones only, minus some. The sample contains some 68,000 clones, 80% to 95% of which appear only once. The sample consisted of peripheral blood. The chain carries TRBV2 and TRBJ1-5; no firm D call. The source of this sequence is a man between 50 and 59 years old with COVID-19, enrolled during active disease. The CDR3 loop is CASSRVQLYSNQPQHF. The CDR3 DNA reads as TGTGCCAGCAGTAGAGTACAGCTCTATAGCAATCAGCCCCAGCATTTT.